The rows below give T cell receptor beta chains drawn from one sample of a study of vaccination and CD4 T cells after COVID-19. These receptors lack a known antigen. MiXCR, applied by TCRdb to the PCR reads, yields one record per CDR3 protein. Of 11,000 to 15,000 distinct CDR3 sequences listed, around 64% are singletons. What was sequenced was CD4+ T cells from blood, cultured in vitro. The receptors shown here come from a human donor who had recovered from COVID-19. Each CDR3 is given with its conserved first and last residue. A D gene is named only where the DNA matches it firmly. Clone size, where shown, is once, few, many, or a class for clones that have expanded.

TGTGCCAGCAGCCAAGAGGGGAGTCGGGAAGCTTTCTTT CASSQEGSREAFF - TRBV7-3 - TRBJ1-1
TGTGCCAGCAGCCGGCCGGGACAGGGTTTCGGCGGCTACACCTTC CASSRPGQGFGGYTF - TRBV5-4 TRBD1 TRBJ1-2
TGCAGTGCCCTGGGGATAATCCAGGGGCCCGACACAGATACGCAGTATTTT CSALGIIQGPDTDTQYF - TRBV20-1 - TRBJ2-3
TGTGCCAGCACTTTTACAGGGCAGGGTGCAGATACGCAGTATTTT CASTFTGQGADTQYF - TRBV6-1 - TRBJ2-3
TGCGCCAGCACCAGGGGGAATAATTCACCCCTCCACTTT CASTRGNNSPLHF - TRBV10-2 TRBD1 TRBJ1-6
TGTGCCAGCAGCTTAGCAATAGGACAGGGGGGAGGCTACACCTTC CASSLAIGQGGGYTF - TRBV7-2 TRBD1 TRBJ1-2
TGTGCCAGCAGCCGACACGGGACCGCCTACGAGCAGTACTTC CASSRHGTAYEQYF - TRBV7-2 - TRBJ2-7
TGCAGTGCCCAGGCAGGGGGGGATTCACCCCTCCACTTT CSAQAGGDSPLHF - TRBV20-1 TRBD1 TRBJ1-6
TGCAGTGCTAGAGTAGCGGGGGGCCGTGGTAATGAGCAGTTCTTC CSARVAGGRGNEQFF few TRBV20-1 TRBD2 TRBJ2-1
TGTGCCAGCAGCGACCGGGACGGATTATACACCGGGGAGCTGTTTTTT CASSDRDGLYTGELFF - TRBV7-2 - TRBJ2-2
TGTGCCAGCAGCTTGGGACAGGGGGATAGGGGCTACACCTTC CASSLGQGDRGYTF - TRBV11-3 TRBD1 TRBJ1-2
TGCAGTGCTAGAGCCTTGGATACGCAGTATTTT CSARALDTQYF - TRBV20-1 - TRBJ2-3
TGCAGTGCTAGAGATCTCGGCGGGACCTACAATGAGCAGTTCTTC CSARDLGGTYNEQFF - TRBV20-1 - TRBJ2-1
TGTGCCACCAGCAGAGATTTAGCAGGGCTGAGTGGCTACACCTTC CATSRDLAGLSGYTF - TRBV15 - TRBJ1-2
TGTGCCAGCAGCCGACGCAACAAGACTAGCGGGATCACAGATACGCAGTATTTT CASSRRNKTSGITDTQYF - TRBV11-3 TRBD2 TRBJ2-3
TGCAGTGCTCCAGATCCAAATGAGCAGTTCTTC CSAPDPNEQFF - TRBV20-1 - TRBJ2-1
TGCAGTGCTAGAAGGAGCCGTGGCTACACCTTC CSARRSRGYTF few TRBV20-1 - TRBJ1-2
TGTGCCACCAGCGGGGACGGGTGGACTGAAGCTTTCTTT CATSGDGWTEAFF few TRBV15 - TRBJ1-1
TGTGCCAGCAGCTTAGACTCCCATGGTACGCAGTATTTT CASSLDSHGTQYF - TRBV7-9 - TRBJ2-3
TGTGCCAGCAGGAGGGACAGGGGGCACTATGGCTACACCTTC CASRRDRGHYGYTF - TRBV12-3/TRBV12-4 TRBD1 TRBJ1-2
TGTGCCAGCAGCCCGGACAGGGGCTATGGCTACACCTTC CASSPDRGYGYTF - TRBV7-8 TRBD1 TRBJ1-2
TGTGCCAGCAGTTATGACAGGTACACTGAAGCTTTCTTT CASSYDRYTEAFF - TRBV6-5 - TRBJ1-1
TGTGCCAGCAGCGTATCGAAGACAGGGCCAGAGACCCAGTACTTC CASSVSKTGPETQYF - TRBV9 TRBD1 TRBJ2-5
TGTGCCAGCAGTCTCATAGCGGGGCGCACAGATACGCAGTATTTT CASSLIAGRTDTQYF few TRBV27 TRBD2 TRBJ2-3
TGTGCCAGCAGTCCGATGCCCCTTGCGACAGGCTCTGGAAACACCATATATTTT CASSPMPLATGSGNTIYF few TRBV27 - TRBJ1-3
TGTGCCAGCAGCTTAGTAGTAGCGGGATATAGCGAGCAGTACTTC CASSLVVAGYSEQYF - TRBV7-4 TRBD2 TRBJ2-7
TGTGCCAGCAGTCCGTCATTGGGGGTAGGCAATGAGCAGTTCTTC CASSPSLGVGNEQFF - TRBV6-4 - TRBJ2-1
TGTGCCACCAGTGATCCGAGGGGTCGGTTGGATACGCAGTATTTT CATSDPRGRLDTQYF - TRBV24-1 - TRBJ2-3
TGTGCCAGCAGCTTAGAGGGGGGCAATCAGCCCCAGCATTTT CASSLEGGNQPQHF - TRBV7-2 - TRBJ1-5
TGTGCCAGCAGCTTACGACAGGGTGGTATCGAGCAGTACTTC CASSLRQGGIEQYF once TRBV7-2 TRBD1 TRBJ2-7
TGTGCCTGGAGGAAAATGGTGGACACTGAAGCTTTCTTT CAWRKMVDTEAFF - TRBV30 - TRBJ1-1
TGTGCCAGCAGCACGACCCCACAGGTCTGGCAGAACACTGAAGCTTTCTTT CASSTTPQVWQNTEAFF - TRBV21-1 - TRBJ1-1